This TCR beta chain is drawn from a study of blood T cells in healthy people across ages. To note about this clonotype: What it binds is not known.

Primed by a sample-barcoded 5' primer and a J-beta primer mix, a second PCR proceeded for 7 to 11 cycles. TCRdb independently ran MiXCR on the 5' RACE reads; one entry per CDR3 protein. The sample lists about 750,000 distinct CDR3 sequences; less than 70% were seen once. Study-wide results and caveats: Per million T cells, the diversity of TCR beta decreased roughly linearly as age advanced.

Germline V gene sequence: CDR1 LGHDT, CDR2 YNNKEL (reference sequence). V was trimmed by 1 base and J by 9 bases, leaving 7 bases between them. This CDR3 comprises 12 residues. This clonotype was sampled from a man at least 80 years old in good health. The chain couples TRBV3-1 to TRBJ2-1, with D uncertain. The sequenced sample consisted of blood. CDR3 sequence: CASSQVGSEQFF. The CDR3 DNA follows: TGTGCCAGCAGCCAAGTTGGGTCTGAGCAGTTCTTC.